A single sample gave rise to the 27 T cell receptor beta chains below, sequenced in a study of T cell responses to AZD1222 COVID-19 vaccine. Clones were sequenced by immunoSEQ multiplex PCR, and TCRdb holds only the in-frame ones, with some missing. The sample consists of under 85,000 clones, around 90% of them appearing once. This material consisted of peripheral blood, taken on day 0 of AZD1222 vaccination. Receptors were obtained from an adult in good health.

This clone was seen only once. This sequence joins TRBV7-2 and TRBJ2-2; D is unclear. This CDR3 region has 17 residues. Looked up from germline, CDR1 is SGHTA and CDR2 is FQGNSA. The V and J ends lost 0 bases and 5 bases respectively, with 16 bases between them. The CDR3 sequence is CASSLAGPSGWTGELFF. The CDR3 nucleotides read TGTGCCAGCAGCTTAGCAGGCCCATCGGGTTGGACCGGGGAGCTGTTTTTT.

V usage is TRBV12-3 or TRBV12-4 and J usage is TRBJ1-2; D remains ambiguous. This CDR3 contains 13 residues. The V and J ends lost 1 base and 4 bases respectively, with 7 bases between them. CDR3 coding DNA: TGTGCCAGCAGTTTAGGCTCCATCTATGGCTACACCTTC. The encoded protein is CASSLGSIYGYTF.

The V and J genes are TRBV6-5 and TRBJ1-1; D remains unclear. V dropped 8 bases and J dropped 4 bases, with 11 bases sitting between them. The CDR3 sequence is 12 residues long. Germline values: CDR1 MNHEY, CDR2 SVGAGI. CDR3 DNA sequence: TGTGCCAGCGGGGATAGGAGCACTGAAGCTTTCTTT. Its protein is CASGDRSTEAFF.

This clone was observed a handful of times. The rearrangement links TRBV4-3 to TRBJ2-3; D is perhaps TRBD1 (6 bases). Germline V lookup: CDR1 LGHNA, CDR2 YSLEER. Trimming took 2 bases from V and 5 from J, leaving 17 bases between them. The CDR3 runs to 16 residues. CDR3 nucleotides: TGCGCCAGCAGCCAACGTGGGCAGGGGATTCGAGATACGCAGTATTTT. It translates to CASSQRGQGIRDTQYF.

The chain carries TRBV19 and TRBJ1-4; 8 positions agree with TRBD1. The germline CDR1 and CDR2 sequences are LNHDA and SQIVND (reference sequence). The CDR3 has 15 amino acids. The ends lost 6 bases at V and 8 bases at J; junction bases unmatched: 11. CDR3 loop: CASSRRGQGAEKLFF. CDR3 coding DNA: TGTGCCAGTAGCCGGAGGGGGCAGGGGGCCGAAAAACTGTTTTTT.

The rearrangement uses TRBV6-5 and TRBJ1-1, with unresolved D. The V gene lost 5 bases and the J gene lost 4 bases, with 14 bases spanning the gap. The CDR3 totals 14 residues. The germline V gene encodes CDR1 MNHEY and CDR2 SVGAGI. The CDR3 reads CASSRAGASTEAFF. CDR3 bases: TGTGCCAGCAGTAGGGCAGGAGCCTCCACTGAAGCTTTCTTT.

The rearrangement links TRBV19 to TRBJ2-7; D gene unclear. This CDR3 comprises 15 residues. CDR1 and CDR2 (germline): LNHDA, SQIVND (reference sequence). V lost 1 base to trimming and J lost 3 bases, with 13 bases between them. DNA of the CDR3: TGTGCCAGTAGTATAGGGTACAGTTCACGCTACGAGCAGTACTTC. This sequence encodes CASSIGYSSRYEQYF.

The gene calls are TRBV12-5 and TRBJ2-7; D might be TRBD1 (6 bases). Germline V CDR1 and CDR2: LGHNT, FRNRAP. V was pared by 0 bases and J by 3 bases, with 33 bases between. The CDR3 spans 22 residues. The CDR3 DNA reads TGTGCTAGTGGTTTGGTACTCGGCGTTTGGGGGCAGGCCCTACCGGTAAACTACGAGCAGTACTTC. This gives the protein CASGLVLGVWGQALPVNYEQYF.

The chain has TRBV5-1 and TRBJ1-6, with 7 nucleotides matching TRBD1. CDR1 is SGHRS and CDR2 is YFSETQ in the germline V gene. Losses at the gene ends were 4 bases for V and 3 bases for J; bases not matched to a gene: 4. This CDR3 region has 15 residues. The CDR3 here is CASSTGQNYNSPLHF. The CDR3 DNA sequence: TGCGCCAGCAGCACGGGACAGAACTATAATTCACCCCTCCACTTT.

V gene TRBV7-9 combines with J gene TRBJ2-3; D is uncertain. The CDR3 contains 14 residues. V was cut by 4 bases and J by 5 bases, with 13 bases left in between. Germline-derived CDR1 and CDR2 are SEHNR and FQNEAQ (reference sequence). CDR3 DNA: TGTGCCAGCAGCTCCCCCCACACGGGAGATACGCAGTATTTT. Residues: CASSSPHTGDTQYF.

The CDR3 sequence: CASQSGRALGYTF. The CDR3 region has the DNA TGTGCCAGCCAATCTGGTCGGGCGTTGGGCTACACCTTC. The V gene is TRBV11-2, the J gene TRBJ1-2; D remains unclear. The CDR3 has 13 residues. V dropped 8 bases and J dropped 8 bases, with 18 bases sitting between them. The germline CDR1 and CDR2 sequences are SGHAT and FQNNGV. The full variable domain, with the rest looked up from reference TRBV11-2 and TRBJ1-2, is EAGVAQSPRYKIIEKRQSVAFWCNPISGHATLYWYQQILGQGPKLLIQFQNNGVVDDSQLPKDRFSAERLKGVDSTLKIQPAKLEDSAVYLCASQSGRALGYTFGSGTRLTVV.

The chain combines TRBV7-9 with TRBJ1-2; unclear D gene. Deletions cut 8 bases from V and 3 bases from J, with 10 bases between. Germline V gene sequence: CDR1 SEHNR, CDR2 FQNEAQ (reference sequence). This CDR3 is built from 12 residues. CDR3 loop: CASRREDYGYTF. As DNA, the CDR3 is TGTGCCAGCCGGCGGGAGGACTATGGCTACACCTTC. Full variable domain (rest looked up from reference TRBV7-9 and TRBJ1-2): DTGVSQNPRHKITKRGQNVTFRCDPISEHNRLYWYRQTLGQGPEFLTYFQNEAQLEKSRLLSDRFSAERPKGSFSTLEIQRTEQGDSAMYLCASRREDYGYTFGSGTRLTVV.

The rearrangement links TRBV6-2 or TRBV6-3 to TRBJ2-3; 7 bases are a match to TRBD2. V shed 0 bases and J 7 bases; nucleotides not matched to a gene: 16. Germline loops: CDR1 MNHEY, CDR2 SVGEGT. This CDR3 region has 18 residues. The CDR3 DNA follows: TGTGCCAGCAGTTACTCGATTCAGGCGGGAGAGGTAGTGTATACGCAGTATTTT. Protein product: CASSYSIQAGEVVYTQYF.

V usage is TRBV7-3 and J usage is TRBJ2-2; perhaps TRBD2 as D (6 bases). Germline V gives CDR1 SGHTA, CDR2 FQGTGA. The V end lost 1 base, the J end lost 3 bases, and 18 bases lay between the germline ends. The CDR3 contains 18 residues. CDR3 nucleotides: TGTGCCAGCAGCTTAAGGGCTGGGGGGAGTTGGGACACCGGGGAGCTGTTTTTT. It is translated as CASSLRAGGSWDTGELFF.

This chain links TRBV5-1 with TRBJ1-3; D possibly corresponds to TRBD1 (5 bases). Germline-derived CDR1 and CDR2 are SGHRS and YFSETQ. There are 14 residues in the CDR3. The V end lost 0 bases, the J end lost 1 base, and 5 bases lay between the germline ends. The chain's CDR3 is CASSLDRSGNTIYF. CDR3 in DNA: TGCGCCAGCAGCTTGGACAGGTCTGGAAACACCATATATTTT.

This clone was detected once. The chain is built from TRBV27 and TRBJ2-7, with a possible D match to TRBD2 (5 bases). Trimming left V 6 bases short and J 2 bases short, with 20 bases between. CDR3 length: 16 residues. Looked up from germline, CDR1 is MNHEY and CDR2 is SMNVEV (reference sequence). The CDR3 nucleotides are TGTGCCAGCAGATTGTATGGAGGCCTTGGGGCCTACGAGCAGTACTTC. It encodes CASRLYGGLGAYEQYF.

This clone occurred a few times. CDR3 protein: CSVDDQSTDTQYF. The CDR3 DNA reads TGCAGCGTTGATGATCAGTCCACAGATACGCAGTATTTT. V gene TRBV29-1 combines with J gene TRBJ2-3; no clear D. The CDR3 is 13 residues long. CDR1 and CDR2 (germline): SQVTM, ANQGSEA. Trimming stripped 3 bases from V and 2 bases from J, with 9 bases between.

The V and J genes are TRBV7-6 and TRBJ2-7, with 8 bases fitting TRBD1. Germline loops: CDR1 SGHVS, CDR2 FNYEAQ. The CDR3 consists of 16 residues. The junction had 7 bases not matched to a gene; V was cut back by 0 bases and J by 3 bases. The CDR3 sequence: CASSLAPWTGNYEQYF. The CDR3 DNA reads TGTGCCAGCAGCTTAGCGCCATGGACAGGGAACTACGAGCAGTACTTC.

J is TRBJ2-1 and V is TRBV27, with D perhaps matching TRBD1 or TRBD2 (6 bases each). V lost 6 bases to trimming and J lost 15 bases, with 24 bases between them. The CDR3 loop spans 14 amino acids. Germline V lookup: CDR1 MNHEY, CDR2 SMNVEV (reference sequence). This CDR3 reads CASSPDRLEGLTFF. In nucleotides, the CDR3 is TGTGCCAGCAGCCCCGACAGGTTGGAGGGGCTCACGTTCTTC.

This chain uses TRBV28 with TRBJ2-7; 7 nucleotides align to TRBD2. With 6 bases clipped from V and 6 bases from J, the junction kept 11 bases outside the gene matches. The CDR3 has 14 amino acids. Germline V gives CDR1 MDHEN, CDR2 SYDVKM. DNA of the CDR3: TGTGCCAGCAGGCCGTGGGGGGGAGGGATCGAGCAGTACTTC. Residues: CASRPWGGGIEQYF.

The chain uses TRBV7-3 and TRBJ2-3; 8 positions agree with TRBD2. CDR1 is SGHTA, CDR2 FQGTGA, per germline. CDR3 size: 18 residues. After removal of 3 bases from V and 1 base from J, the junction contained 12 bases not matched to a gene. CDR3 in DNA: TGTGCCAGCAGCTTGGGGGGAGGGAGCGGGAGCGGCACAGATACGCAGTATTTT. It is translated as CASSLGGGSGSGTDTQYF. Looking up the rest from reference TRBV7-3 and TRBJ2-3 gives the full variable domain: GAGVSQTPSNKVTEKGKYVELRCDPISGHTALYWYRQSLGQGPEFLIYFQGTGAADDSGLPNDRFFAVRPEGSVSTLKIQRTERGDSAVYLCASSLGGGSGSGTDTQYFGPGTRLTVL.

V usage is TRBV19 and J usage is TRBJ1-3, with TRBD1 matching 10 bases. The CDR3 has 14 amino acids. CDR1 and CDR2 (germline): LNHDA, SQIVND (reference sequence). V trimming: 7 bases; J trimming: 4 bases; junction bases outside the gene matches: 4. CDR3 DNA: TGTGCCAGTACCCGGGACAGGGGAGGAAACACCATATATTTT. The encoded protein is CASTRDRGGNTIYF.

This chain uses TRBV29-1 with TRBJ2-7; perhaps TRBD2 as D (5 bases). The CDR3 loop spans 13 amino acids. Trimming removed 2 bases at V and 4 bases at J, with 12 bases between. Germline assignment: CDR1 SQVTM and CDR2 ANQGSEA. The CDR3 region has the DNA TGCAGCGTTGAAATCCGGGGTATGTACGAGCAGTACTTC. Translating it yields CSVEIRGMYEQYF.

V gene TRBV7-8 combines with J gene TRBJ2-1; 12 bases fit TRBD2. The ends lost 5 bases at V and 9 bases at J; junction bases unmatched: 8. This CDR3 is built from 15 residues. CDR1 and CDR2 from the germline V gene are SGHVS and FQNEAQ. The CDR3 is CASSHRRLAGVEQFF. Here the CDR3 DNA reads TGTGCCAGCAGCCACCGCCGACTAGCGGGAGTTGAGCAGTTCTTC.

On this clone itself: Relative to the germline gene, one junction end is altered; a read error may explain this. Here the CDR3 DNA reads TGTGCCAGCAGCTCCAGCCCGCAAGAGCCCCAGTACTTC. It translates to CASSSSPQEPQYF. The rearrangement joins TRBV5-5 to TRBJ2-5, with D uncertain. The CDR3 loop spans 13 amino acids. CDR1 is SGHKS, CDR2 YYEKEE, per germline (reference sequence).

This chain uses TRBV4-1 with TRBJ2-1; D unclear. V lost 4 bases, J lost 10 bases, and 20 bases lay in between. CDR3 length equals 15 residues. The germline V gene has CDR1 MGHRA and CDR2 YSYEKL. The CDR3 sequence: CASSPGRAPLGEQFF. As DNA, the CDR3 is TGCGCCAGCAGCCCCGGAAGGGCCCCCCTAGGGGAGCAGTTCTTC.

The rearrangement joins TRBV15 to TRBJ1-1; unclear D gene. Germline loops: CDR1 LNHNV, CDR2 YYDKDF (reference sequence). CDR3 length: 14 amino acids. The V end was cut by 1 base, the J end by 1 base, with 7 bases between. The CDR3 reads CATSRGRGNTEAFF. CDR3 bases: TGTGCCACCAGCAGAGGGCGAGGGAACACTGAAGCTTTCTTT.